A selection of T cell receptor beta chains follows, all from one sample in a study of T cell changes during pregnancy in multiple sclerosis. Only in-frame clones appear in the TCRdb table, and some are missing; sequencing was by immunoSEQ multiplex PCR. The table has about 49,000 clones, about 90% seen once. The specimen comprised peripheral blood, sampled after pregnancy. These receptors came from a female donor in good health, enrolled as a control in a pregnancy study. CDR3s include the opening cysteine and the closing phenylalanine or tryptophan. A D gene is named only where the DNA matches it firmly. Not all rows give a size; the values are once, few, many and, for expanded clones, a class.

cdr3_aa | cdr3_nt | cdr3_length | j_call | v_call | clone_size | d_call
CASPSPGVSGYTF | TGTGCCAGCCCGTCCCCAGGGGTCTCAGGCTACACCTTC | 13 | TRBJ1-2 | TRBV2 | - | -
CASSMKVGGAGNYEQYF | TGTGCCAGTAGTATGAAAGTCGGGGGGGCTGGAAACTACGAGCAGTACTTC | 17 | TRBJ2-7 | TRBV19 | - | TRBD2
CASSPGIAEAFF | TGTGCCAGCAGCCCAGGGATCGCTGAAGCTTTCTTT | 12 | TRBJ1-1 | TRBV7-9 | - | -
CASSEPAGGLSIQYF | TGTGCCAGCAGTGAACCCGCGGGAGGGTTGTCCATTCAGTACTTC | 15 | TRBJ2-4 | TRBV6-1 | - | TRBD2
CSVGQHQREQYF | TGCAGCGTGGGACAGCACCAAAGGGAGCAGTACTTC | 12 | TRBJ2-7 | TRBV29-1 | - | TRBD1
CASSPPDSLSYEQYF | TGTGCCAGCTCACCACCGGACAGCCTCTCCTACGAGCAGTACTTC | 15 | TRBJ2-7 | TRBV18 | - | -
CASSKMRELSNEQFF | TGTGCCAGCAGTAAGATGCGGGAGTTATCAAATGAGCAGTTCTTC | 15 | TRBJ2-1 | TRBV6-6 | - | TRBD2
CASSLSPSGGPANTGELFF | TGTGCCAGCAGCTTATCTCCTAGCGGGGGGCCCGCGAACACCGGGGAGCTGTTTTTT | 19 | TRBJ2-2 | TRBV7-3 | - | TRBD2
CASSQLVHSYNEQFF | TGCGCCAGCAGCCAACTAGTTCACTCCTACAATGAGCAGTTCTTC | 15 | TRBJ2-1 | TRBV4-1 | - | -
CASILALGLRIHTQYF | TGCGCCAGCATCTTGGCTTTGGGACTAAGAATACATACGCAGTATTTT | 16 | TRBJ2-3 | TRBV5-1 | - | TRBD2
CASRGETSYNEQFF | TGTGCCAGCAGAGGAGAAACCTCCTACAATGAGCAGTTCTTC | 14 | TRBJ2-1 | TRBV2 | - | -
CASSLRQIGLDHEQYF | TGTGCCAGCAGCTTGCGGCAAATAGGACTAGACCACGAGCAGTACTTC | 16 | TRBJ2-7 | TRBV5-8 | - | TRBD2
CASSWTGVEKLFF | TGTGCCAGCAGCTGGACAGGGGTGGAAAAACTGTTTTTT | 13 | TRBJ1-4 | TRBV27 | - | TRBD1
CASSRAGGGYEQYF | TGTGCCAGCAGCCGCGCGGGAGGTGGCTACGAGCAGTACTTC | 14 | TRBJ2-7 | TRBV7-3 | - | TRBD2
CASIRTVSTDTQYF | TGTGCCAGCATTAGGACAGTTAGCACAGATACGCAGTATTTT | 14 | TRBJ2-3 | TRBV6-1 | - | -
CASSERGIGTSGVETQYF | TGTGCCAGCAGTGAAAGGGGAATAGGGACTAGCGGAGTGGAGACCCAGTACTTC | 18 | TRBJ2-5 | TRBV6-1 | - | TRBD2
CASTQDAGRQTQYF | TGTGCCAGCACCCAAGATGCGGGGAGACAGACCCAGTACTTC | 14 | TRBJ2-5 | TRBV25-1 | - | -
CASSYSVGAGNTIYF | TGTGCCAGCAGTTATTCCGTGGGCGCTGGAAACACCATATATTTT | 15 | TRBJ1-3 | TRBV6-5 | - | -
CASSPRDSDSPGQYF | TGTGCCAGCAGCCCCCGGGACTCCGATTCCCCCGGGCAGTACTTC | 15 | TRBJ2-7 | TRBV5-8 | - | -
CASSLEVQGRDTEAFF | TGTGCCAGCAGCTTAGAGGTTCAGGGAAGGGACACTGAAGCTTTCTTT | 16 | TRBJ1-1 | TRBV13 | - | -
CASSYSIQGNEKLFF | TGTGCCAGCAGTTACTCGATACAGGGTAATGAAAAACTGTTTTTT | 15 | TRBJ1-4 | TRBV6-6 | - | -
CASSRRLAGGPQDTQYF | TGTGCCAGCAGCCGCCGACTAGCGGGGGGGCCACAAGATACGCAGTATTTT | 17 | TRBJ2-3 | TRBV7-2 | - | TRBD2
CASSLDRENQPQHF | TGTGCCAGCAGCCTAGACAGGGAGAATCAGCCCCAGCATTTT | 14 | TRBJ1-5 | TRBV6-5 | - | TRBD1
CAWSGTSGSNGGELFF | TGTGCCTGGAGCGGGACTAGCGGGAGCAACGGCGGGGAGCTGTTTTTT | 16 | TRBJ2-2 | TRBV30 | few | TRBD2
CASGPGETQYF | TGTGCTAGTGGTCCCGGAGAGACCCAGTACTTC | 11 | TRBJ2-5 | TRBV12-5 | - | -
CASSVEGGGANVLTF | TGTGCCAGCAGTGTAGAGGGCGGTGGGGCCAACGTCCTGACTTTC | 15 | TRBJ2-6 | TRBV6-1 | - | -
CATNKYYRGGYTEAFF | TGTGCCACAAACAAGTATTACAGGGGGGGGTACACTGAAGCTTTCTTT | 16 | TRBJ1-1 | TRBV27 | - | TRBD1
CASSQQGASYEQYF | TGTGCCAGCAGTCAGCAGGGGGCCTCCTACGAGCAGTACTTC | 14 | TRBJ2-7 | TRBV6-1 | - | TRBD1
CASSSDVGGYSPLHF | TGCGCCAGCAGCTCCGATGTGGGAGGATATTCACCCCTCCACTTT | 15 | TRBJ1-6 | TRBV5-1 | - | -
CASSELGDTGELFF | TGTGCCAGCAGTGAACTAGGGGACACCGGGGAGCTGTTTTTT | 14 | TRBJ2-2 | TRBV6-1 | medium-sized | -
CASSLAGSMNTEAFF | TGTGCCAGCAGCTTAGCAGGGAGCATGAACACTGAAGCTTTCTTT | 15 | TRBJ1-1 | TRBV7-2 | once | -
CASSLGVSGGANLNIQYF | TGTGCCAGCAGCTTAGGAGTGAGCGGGGGGGCCAATTTGAACATTCAGTACTTC | 18 | TRBJ2-4 | TRBV7-4 | - | TRBD2
CASSLVGDRGKSPLHF | TGTGCCAGCAGCTTAGTAGGGGACAGGGGTAAGTCACCCCTCCACTTT | 16 | TRBJ1-6 | TRBV7-2 | few | TRBD1
CASSQDDAEPRDIQYF | TGCGCCAGCAGCCAAGATGATGCGGAGCCGAGGGACATTCAGTACTTC | 16 | TRBJ2-4 | TRBV4-1 | - | -
CASSPGTGAYEQYF | TGTGCCAGCAGTCCTGGGACAGGGGCCTACGAGCAGTACTTC | 14 | TRBJ2-7 | TRBV28 | - | TRBD1
CASSLVGLSNQPQHF | TGTGCCAGCAGTTTAGTCGGGTTGAGCAATCAGCCCCAGCATTTT | 15 | TRBJ1-5 | TRBV28 | - | -
CASSARGVEGETQYF | TGTGCCAGCAGCGCCCGGGGGGTCGAGGGAGAGACCCAGTACTTC | 15 | TRBJ2-5 | TRBV7-9 | - | TRBD2
CASSFRGTGDLFFGNTIYF | TGTGCCAGCAGCTTCCGGGGGACAGGGGATTTATTTTTTGGAAACACCATATATTTT | 19 | TRBJ1-3 | TRBV5-6 | - | TRBD1
CASSLSTGLAKNIQYF | TGTGCCAGCAGTTTATCTACTGGGCTTGCCAAAAACATTCAGTACTTC | 16 | TRBJ2-4 | TRBV27 | - | -
CASSVTSGGLWGEQFF | TGTGCCAGTAGTGTGACTAGCGGGGGACTCTGGGGTGAGCAGTTCTTC | 16 | TRBJ2-1 | TRBV19 | - | TRBD2
CASSAVRDWYEQYF | TGTGCCAGCAGCGCCGTCAGGGACTGGTACGAGCAGTACTTC | 14 | TRBJ2-7 | TRBV7-3 | - | -
CASSLGPGADTGELFF | TGCGCCAGCAGCTTGGGACCAGGGGCGGACACCGGGGAGCTGTTTTTT | 16 | TRBJ2-2 | TRBV5-1 | - | -
CASSLAGVGETQYF | TGTGCCAGCAGCTTGGCGGGGGTCGGCGAGACCCAGTACTTC | 14 | TRBJ2-5 | TRBV5-5 | - | -
CASKALAWDPNEQFF | TGTGCCAGTAAGGCCCTAGCTTGGGATCCCAATGAGCAGTTCTTC | 15 | TRBJ2-1 | TRBV19 | once | -
CASRDRGTYEQYF | TGTGCCAGCAGAGACAGGGGGACCTACGAGCAGTACTTC | 13 | TRBJ2-7 | TRBV6-1 | - | TRBD1
CASSLALQGVVETQYF | TGTGCCAGCAGCTTGGCTTTACAGGGGGTCGTTGAGACCCAGTACTTC | 16 | TRBJ2-5 | TRBV5-6 | - | TRBD1
CASSEVGGQGHGYTF | TGTGCCAGCAGTGAAGTAGGGGGACAGGGTCACGGCTACACCTTC | 15 | TRBJ1-2 | TRBV6-1 | many | TRBD1
CASSLVPLAGGYEQYF | TGTGCCAGCAGCTTAGTCCCCCTAGCGGGGGGATACGAGCAGTACTTC | 16 | TRBJ2-7 | TRBV7-6 | - | TRBD2
CASNSRRTDTGELFF | TGTGCCAGCAACAGCCGGAGGACTGACACCGGGGAGCTGTTTTTT | 15 | TRBJ2-2 | TRBV27 | - | -
CAWTHGTGTDTQYF | TGTGCCTGGACCCACGGGACAGGCACAGATACGCAGTATTTT | 14 | TRBJ2-3 | TRBV30 | - | TRBD1